This T cell receptor (beta chain) originates from a study of blood T cell repertoires in COVID-19. Study context: Sites across the United States, Italy and Spain contributed samples from acute and convalescent COVID-19. Sources were T cells, B-cell-depleted T cells, or PBMCs; the material itself was cDNA or gDNA.

In germline, CDR1 is MNHEY, CDR2 SMNVEV (reference sequence). There are 12 residues in the CDR3. V shed 4 bases and J 5 bases; nucleotides not matched to a gene: 1. This clone has more than one count but fewer than ten. Source study methods: Amplifying reference gene primers gave estimates of nucleated cell counts. The table came from immunoSEQ multiplex PCR; TCRdb's copy has only in-frame clones and leaves some out. V and J calls and clone size are as listed in that table; D and trimming were resolved from the DNA. The sample lists more than 55,000 clones; over 80% were seen once. This chain links TRBV27 with TRBJ2-7, with TRBD1 matching over 8 bases. The sequencing sample was made of peripheral blood. The origin of this receptor is a human donor with active COVID-19. The donor label of this sample is uncertain. In DNA form, the CDR3 reads TGTGCCAGCAGTTACAGGGGGAACGAGCAGTACTTC. This sequence encodes CASSYRGNEQYF.